This T cell receptor beta chain was documented in a study of a mutant IDH1 vaccine in newly diagnosed glioma. At the level of the study: Treatment recipients were roughly 62% male and 37.5% female, and their mean age was around 40 years. Whole-study results and caveats: There were vaccine-induced immune responses in roughly 95% of the patients.

The V end was cut by 6 bases, the J end by 8 bases, with 12 bases between. Per germline, CDR1 DFQATT and CDR2 SNEGSKA (reference sequence). The CDR3 runs 11 residues. Generated by immunoSEQ multiplex PCR, the TCRdb table keeps only in-frame clones and is missing some. The sample records roughly 19,000 clones, approximately 85% being singletons. Time point described: baseline, week 1 (first vaccination visit). Regarding treatment: pre-vaccination baseline after standard-of-care therapy. Each of the donors came in with new WHO grade 3 or 4 astrocytomas that were IDH1-mutant and ATRX-lost. Details on this clone: Its antigen is undetermined.

The chain uses TRBV20-1 and TRBJ2-3; D is ambiguous. This TCR was sampled from a man aged 40-55 years with glioma. The input for sequencing was PBMCs, taken from a glioma patient treated with radiotherapy, temozolomide or both. CDR3: CSADSPGTQYF. The CDR3 DNA is TGCAGTGCCGATAGTCCTGGTACGCAGTATTTT.